This T cell receptor (beta chain) was captured by sequencing in a study of T cells of healthy individuals. In its sample, this clonotype was seen many times. Trimming stripped 3 bases from V and 0 bases from J, with 21 bases between. Per the germline V gene, CDR1 is KGHSH and CDR2 is LQKENI. This CDR3 is 18 amino acids long. TCRdb called the 5' RACE reads again in MiXCR, with one record for every CDR3 protein. The sample yields about 57,000 distinct CDR3 sequences, around 15% seen once. The sequence was collected from a human donor in good health. J is TRBJ2-7 and V is TRBV18; TRBD2 is a possible D gene (6 bases). The CDR3 DNA is TGTGCCAGCTCACCCCCGATTAGCGGCACGTCTAGCTCCTACGAGCAGTACTTC. Translating gives CASSPPISGTSSSYEQYF.